This note documents a single T cell receptor beta chain sequence. Its target is unknown. The sequenced target, TCR beta, came from blood CD8+ and CD4+ T cells. CD8+ and CD4+ T cells were negatively isolated; TEMRA cells were FACS-enriched. The data were obtained in a study of CD8 T cells in Susac syndrome. Regarding the study as a whole: It was acknowledged by the study that relatively few individuals were included in its TCR sequencing and HLA analysis.

A quantity of roughly 0.5 to 1 ug RNA underwent reverse transcription using random hexamers. Coverage of TCR beta CDR3 amplification by immunoSEQ multiplex PCR extended to 54 Vbeta and 13 Jbeta. TCRdb re-analysed the immunoSEQ multiplex PCR reads in MiXCR, keeping a single row per CDR3 protein. The data contain approximately 150,000 distinct CDR3 sequences, 90% to 95% of them singletons. This clonotype originated in a human donor with multiple sclerosis. Source material: CD4+ T cells from PBMCs.

This CDR3 is CSARVGGMRTEAFF. CDR3 nucleotide sequence: TGCAGTGCTAGAGTGGGCGGGATGAGGACTGAAGCTTTCTTT. The V gene is TRBV20-1, the J gene TRBJ1-1; no definite D call. The CDR3 totals 14 residues. Germline values: CDR1 DFQATT, CDR2 SNEGSKA (reference sequence). Trimming removed 1 base from V and 5 bases from J, with 14 bases in between.